This T cell receptor beta chain is from a study of T cells in Graves' hyperthyroidism and ophthalmopathy. Study summary: Peripheral blood draws took place at initial diagnosis, ahead of any treatment.

Study-wide findings and caveats: For ophthalmopathy, model prediction preceded onset by a median approximately 6 months. Appearing also in blood were most of the thyroid clonotypes expanded above 0.001.

This clonotype came up a few times. Its specificity is unknown. Germline CDR1 reads LNHDA; CDR2 reads SQIVND (reference sequence). Trimming removed 8 bases from V and 6 bases from J; junction bases left unmatched: 8. The CDR3 totals 14 residues. Researchers took RNA transcripts and amplified the TCR beta CDR3 regions from them. Researchers ran a first-round RT-PCR on the TCR CDR3 using the HTBI primer set. One entry per CDR3 protein, called by TCRdb with MiXCR from the multiplex PCR reads. The sample lists hundreds of thousands of distinct CDR3 sequences; about a sixth were seen once. The chain couples TRBV19 to TRBJ2-2, with 8 nucleotides matching TRBD2. Sequences were obtained from blood. This receptor was taken from a woman aged 18-29 years with Graves' hyperthyroidism. CDR3 loop: CASLGLAGPGELFF. In DNA, the CDR3 is TGTGCCAGTCTGGGGCTAGCGGGCCCCGGGGAGCTGTTTTTT. Full variable domain (outside the CDR3, taken from reference TRBV19 and TRBJ2-2): DGGITQSPKYLFRKEGQNVTLSCEQNLNHDAMYWYRQDPGQGLRLIYYSQIVNDFQKGDIAEGYSVSREKKESFPLTVTSAQKNPTAFYLCASLGLAGPGELFFGEGSRLTVL.